This T cell receptor beta chain appears in the sequencing data of a study of shared clonotypes between healthy human individuals. Note on this clone: Its specificity is unknown.

General study results and limits: Naive subsets typically showed greater estimated richness than memory subsets.

Clones were sequenced by immunoSEQ multiplex PCR, and TCRdb holds only the in-frame ones, with some missing. The table includes some 2,500,000 clones, 80% to 95% detected once. This CDR3 has 14 residues. The germline gives CDR1 MNHEY, CDR2 SMNVEV (reference sequence). Deletions cut 7 bases from V and 3 bases from J, with 15 bases between. This chain connects TRBV27 to TRBJ2-5; TRBD2 is a possible D gene (6 bases). This sequence originates from a young man in good health. Some clones in this sample may be carry-over from other donors' samples. The sample consisted of naive CD4+ T cells from PBMCs. The subset: CD45RA+ positively selected. The CDR3 sequence is CASKEGLLKETQYF. The CDR3 DNA sequence: TGTGCCAGCAAGGAGGGGCTTCTGAAAGAGACCCAGTACTTC.